This T cell receptor (beta chain) stems from a study of T cells in localized non-small cell lung cancer. Overall study results and limits: Sequencing covered just one tumor region, so heterogeneity cannot be ruled out. Adjacent uninvolved lung had the highest clonality, suggesting focused antigen responses. A denser population of T cells in blood accompanied longer overall survival. A median about 62 of the top 100 tumor clones appeared in adjacent lung.

As concerns this clone: Its antigen is undetermined.

Repertoires were generated with immunoSEQ multiplex PCR, while TCRdb's copy carries only in-frame clones and drops some. Of roughly 35,000 clones listed, 92% are singletons. The sequencing here drew on peripheral blood, taken before any cancer treatment. The receptor was isolated from a female donor at least 60 years old with stage I lung adenocarcinoma.

This CDR3 reads CASSQDKGYWPEAFF. CDR3 sequence (DNA): TGCGCCAGCAGCCAAGATAAGGGTTATTGGCCTGAAGCTTTCTTT. V and J are TRBV4-1 and TRBJ1-1; D unresolved. Looked up from germline, CDR1 is MGHRA and CDR2 is YSYEKL. The CDR3 has 15 residues. V gave up 0 bases and J gave up 6 bases, with 14 bases separating them.